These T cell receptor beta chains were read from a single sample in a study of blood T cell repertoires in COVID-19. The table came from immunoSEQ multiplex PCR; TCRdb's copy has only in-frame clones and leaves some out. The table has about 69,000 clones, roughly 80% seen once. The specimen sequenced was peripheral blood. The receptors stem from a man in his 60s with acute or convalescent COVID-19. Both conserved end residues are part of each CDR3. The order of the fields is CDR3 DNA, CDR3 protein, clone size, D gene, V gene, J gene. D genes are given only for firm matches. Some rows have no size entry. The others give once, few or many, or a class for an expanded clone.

TGTGCCAGCAGCCAGGACAGTGCAACTAATGAAAAACTGTTTTTT,CASSQDSATNEKLFF,-,-,TRBV4-2,TRBJ1-4
TGTGCCAGCAGTGAATCAGGGTTGGCAGCTAACTATGGCTACACCTTC,CASSESGLAANYGYTF,-,-,TRBV6-4,TRBJ1-2
TGTGCCAGCAGCCCAGGGGCCGGGACAGTAACCTACGAGCAGTACTTC,CASSPGAGTVTYEQYF,-,TRBD1,TRBV9,TRBJ2-7
TGTGCCAGCAGCTTAGATCCGGGGATTAGCAATCAGCCCCAGCATTTT,CASSLDPGISNQPQHF,-,-,TRBV11-2,TRBJ1-5
TGTGCCAGCTCAGTTACTACAGGCTACAATGAGCAGTTCTTC,CASSVTTGYNEQFF,-,-,TRBV18,TRBJ2-1
TGTGCCAGCAGCCAAGTGGAAGCGTCCAATGAGCAGTTCTTC,CASSQVEASNEQFF,-,-,TRBV3-1/TRBV3-2,TRBJ2-1
TGTGCCAGCAGTGAAGCGTTCAAAAAGAGAGAGACCCAGTACTTC,CASSEAFKKRETQYF,-,-,TRBV6-1,TRBJ2-5
TGTGCCAGCAGCCCCTCCCAACTAGCGGGGAGCACAGATACGCAGTATTTT,CASSPSQLAGSTDTQYF,-,TRBD2,TRBV7-2,TRBJ2-3
TGCAGCACTATAGACGCCGGAGGGACCGGGGAGCTGTTTTTT,CSTIDAGGTGELFF,-,-,TRBV29-1,TRBJ2-2
TGTGCCAGCAGTTACAGGGGTTCACCCCTCCACTTT,CASSYRGSPLHF,-,-,TRBV6-5,TRBJ1-6
TGTGCCAGCAGCCAAGATGTTCGGCAGGGTCGAGAGACCCAGTACTTC,CASSQDVRQGRETQYF,-,-,TRBV3-1/TRBV3-2,TRBJ2-5
TGCGCCAGCAGAGGGACAGGCCGACTCTATGGCTACACCTTC,CASRGTGRLYGYTF,-,TRBD1,TRBV5-1,TRBJ1-2
TGTGCCAGCAGCTTTCGGGGGGGCACAGATACGCAGTATTTT,CASSFRGGTDTQYF,few,TRBD2,TRBV7-3,TRBJ2-3
TGTGCCAGCAGTAAAGAGGCACAGAGCAATCAGCCCCAGCATTTT,CASSKEAQSNQPQHF,-,-,TRBV2,TRBJ1-5
TGTGCCAGCGCACGAACCGGCGGGGTGAATGAGCAGTTCTTC,CASARTGGVNEQFF,-,-,TRBV19,TRBJ2-1
TGTGCCACCAGTGATCATACAGGGACTGGGGCCAACGTCCTGACTTTC,CATSDHTGTGANVLTF,-,-,TRBV24-1,TRBJ2-6
TGTGCCAGCAGGTTGACAGGGGAAGATGAGCAGTTCTTC,CASRLTGEDEQFF,-,TRBD1,TRBV6-5,TRBJ2-1
TGTGCCAGCAGCCAACTTAGCGGGGGGAGTGAGCAGTTCTTC,CASSQLSGGSEQFF,-,TRBD2,TRBV3-1/TRBV3-2,TRBJ2-1
TGTGCCAGCAGCGCGGGGACAGGGAGTATGAATGAGCAGTTCTTC,CASSAGTGSMNEQFF,once,TRBD1,TRBV9,TRBJ2-1
TGCGCCAGCAGCCAAGCGGAACAGCTTAACTATGGCTACACCTTC,CASSQAEQLNYGYTF,-,-,TRBV4-3,TRBJ1-2
TGCGCCAGCAGACAGGGGGACACCGGGGAGCTGTTTTTT,CASRQGDTGELFF,few,TRBD1,TRBV5-1,TRBJ2-2
TGTGCCAGCAGTGAACTAGGGGGCACAGATACGCAGTATTTT,CASSELGGTDTQYF,-,-,TRBV2,TRBJ2-3
TGTGCCAGCAGCCACCGAGGCACCGGGGAGCTGTTTTTT,CASSHRGTGELFF,-,-,TRBV14,TRBJ2-2
TGTGCCATCAGTATGGGACAGACTAATGAAAAACTGTTTTTT,CAISMGQTNEKLFF,few,TRBD1,TRBV10-3,TRBJ1-4
TGTGCCAGCAACCGACAGGGGGCGGGCTATGGCTACACCTTC,CASNRQGAGYGYTF,-,TRBD1,TRBV6-5,TRBJ1-2
TGTGCCAGCAGTCTGACAGGGATAACTGAAGCTTTCTTT,CASSLTGITEAFF,-,TRBD1,TRBV6-5,TRBJ1-1
TGTGCCAGCAGCTTACCGACTTGGAACACTGAAGCTTTCTTT,CASSLPTWNTEAFF,-,-,TRBV13,TRBJ1-1
TGTGCCAGCAGCTTGGGTGGAGGGATTCGCAATCAGCCCCAGCATTTT,CASSLGGGIRNQPQHF,-,-,TRBV5-6,TRBJ1-5
TGTGCCAGCAGTTTAAACACTAACTATGGCTACACCTTC,CASSLNTNYGYTF,-,-,TRBV12-3/TRBV12-4,TRBJ1-2
TGTGCCAGCAGTTACTCGGGGCTTGCAGGGGGGTATGGCTACACCTTC,CASSYSGLAGGYGYTF,-,TRBD1,TRBV6-5,TRBJ1-2
TGTGCCAGTAGTATCGGGACAGCCGTGAGTCCGCAGTTCTTC,CASSIGTAVSPQFF,-,TRBD1,TRBV19,TRBJ2-1
TGTGCCAGCAGTGAAGTTTTTGCGGGGGGTTCTATTCGGTACAATGAGCAGTTCTTC,CASSEVFAGGSIRYNEQFF,-,TRBD2,TRBV6-1,TRBJ2-1
TGCGCCAGCAGTAGGGGGGAGACCCAGTACTTC,CASSRGETQYF,-,-,TRBV10-2,TRBJ2-5
TGCGCCAGCAGCCAAGGGGGAATAGCGGGGGCGGGTACCGGGGAGCTGTTTTTT,CASSQGGIAGAGTGELFF,-,TRBD2,TRBV4-3,TRBJ2-2
TGTGCCAGCAGCCCAAGGACTAGCGGAACCTACAATGAGCAGTTCTTC,CASSPRTSGTYNEQFF,-,TRBD2,TRBV7-9,TRBJ2-1
TGTGCCAGCAGTGGCCAGGGAAGATCCCTCCACTTT,CASSGQGRSLHF,-,-,TRBV2,TRBJ1-6
TGTGCCAGCAGTTTCGGGACACAAGGCTACACCTTC,CASSFGTQGYTF,-,-,TRBV12-3/TRBV12-4,TRBJ1-2
TGTGCCAGCAGTTACACGGGGACAGGAGACTATGGCTACACCTTC,CASSYTGTGDYGYTF,few,TRBD1,TRBV6-5,TRBJ1-2
TGCGCCAGCAGCTTGGAAGGAGGGGGCCTAACCGGGGAGCTGTTTTTT,CASSLEGGGLTGELFF,-,-,TRBV5-1,TRBJ2-2